The 23 T cell receptor beta chains below all came from one sample that was sequenced in a study of shared clonotypes between healthy human individuals. Assay used: immunoSEQ multiplex PCR; TCRdb lists only in-frame clones, some missing. The table has around 1.1 million clones, around three quarters seen once. The sample taken for sequencing was memory CD4+ T cells from PBMCs. Specified subset: CD45RA-negative fraction. The origin of the receptors is a man aged 18 to 30 in good health. Some clones in this sample may be carry-over from other donors' samples.

The V call is TRBV5-1, the J call TRBJ1-2, with D tentatively TRBD1 (5 bases). Germline CDR1 reads SGHRS; CDR2 reads YFSETQ. There are 16 residues in the CDR3. V shed 2 bases and J shed 0 bases, with 14 bases lying between them. The DNA of the CDR3 is TGCGCCAGCAGCTTCTCCGGGGCTTTAGCTAACTATGGCTACACCTTC. Translated, it gives CASSFSGALANYGYTF.

The V and J genes are TRBV10-1 and TRBJ1-2; a weak D match, TRBD1 (6 bases). CDR1 is WNHNN and CDR2 is SYGVQD in the germline V gene (reference sequence). This CDR3 contains 13 residues. The ends were cut back, 7 bases at V and 12 bases at J, with 21 bases in the middle. Written as DNA, the CDR3 is TGCGCCAGCATCATCTTGACAGGAGAGAAGAACACCTTC. This gives the protein CASIILTGEKNTF.

This rearrangement joins TRBV28 to TRBJ1-2; 8 bases are a match to TRBD1. In germline, CDR1 is MDHEN, CDR2 SYDVKM. This CDR3 is built from 15 residues. Trimming took 3 bases from V and 5 from J; bases not matched to a gene: 8. In DNA form, the CDR3 reads TGTGCCAGCAGTTTCGGTCCAGGGGGCGCTTATGGCTACACCTTC. Protein: CASSFGPGGAYGYTF.

The rearrangement joins TRBV2 to TRBJ1-4; TRBD1 might be the D (5 bases). V was shortened by 4 bases and J by 8 bases, with 11 bases between the two germline ends. Germline lookup yields CDR1 SNHLY and CDR2 FYNNEI. The CDR3 runs 13 residues. The DNA for the CDR3 is TGTGCCAGCAGTGTCAGGGTTCGGGAAAAACTGTTTTTT. Amino acid sequence: CASSVRVREKLFF.

This clone turned up a few times. The V call is TRBV2, the J call TRBJ1-2; the D is unclear. The CDR3 is made up of 12 amino acids. Trimming removed 0 bases at V and 6 bases at J, with 5 bases between. Per germline, CDR1 SNHLY and CDR2 FYNNEI. CDR3: CASSEALHGYTF. In DNA form, the CDR3 reads TGTGCCAGCAGTGAAGCGCTTCATGGCTACACCTTC.

On this clone itself: The same CDR3 arises from other DNA sequences in this sample as well. This chain joins TRBV5-1 and TRBJ1-4; D not resolved. CDR1 is SGHRS and CDR2 is YFSETQ in the germline V gene. The V end was cut by 0 bases, the J end by 0 bases, with 6 bases between. The CDR3 is 15 residues long. CDR3: CASSLGVATNEKLFF. Here the CDR3 DNA reads TGCGCCAGCAGCTTGGGGGTAGCAACTAATGAAAAACTGTTTTTT.

About this clone: Possible read error: a much larger clone is one base away. The chain joins TRBV5-1 to TRBJ2-6, with D possibly being TRBD1 or TRBD2 (6 bases each). This CDR3 has 16 residues. CDR1 is SGHRS and CDR2 is YFSETQ in the germline V gene. V was shortened by 4 bases and J by 2 bases, with 13 bases between the two germline ends. The CDR3 sequence is CASSPRGDPGANVLTF. The CDR3 DNA reads as TGCGCCAGCAGCCCAAGGGGGGACCCTGGGGCCAACGTCCTGACTTTC.

This chain joins TRBV5-8 and TRBJ2-5; 9 bases agree with TRBD1. The CDR3 sequence is 16 residues long. V shed 3 bases and J 3 bases; nucleotides not matched to a gene: 9. Germline V gene data show CDR1 as SGHTS and CDR2 as YDEGEE. The DNA for the CDR3 is TGTGCCAGCAGCTACAGACCGGGACAGGGAGAAGAGACCCAGTACTTC. It codes for CASSYRPGQGEETQYF.

The chain uses TRBV30 and TRBJ1-4, with 8 bases identical to TRBD1. From germline, CDR1 is GTSNPN and CDR2 SVGIG (reference sequence). After removal of 5 bases from V and 2 bases from J, the junction contained 10 bases not matched to a gene. The CDR3 spans 16 residues. The CDR3 is CAWDLQGAGTNEKLFF. The CDR3 region has the DNA TGTGCCTGGGACCTGCAGGGGGCTGGGACTAATGAAAAACTGTTTTTT. Using reference TRBV30 and TRBJ1-4 for the parts outside the CDR3, the full variable domain is SQTIHQWPATLVQPVGSPLSLECTVEGTSNPNLYWYRQAAGRGLQLLFYSVGIGQISSEVPQNLSASRPQDRQFILSSKKLLLSDSGFYLCAWDLQGAGTNEKLFFGSGTQLSVL.

The rearrangement links TRBV2 to TRBJ1-2, with D possibly TRBD1 on 5 matching bases. The CDR3 runs to 14 residues. CDR1 SNHLY and CDR2 FYNNEI come from the germline V gene. Trimming stripped 4 bases from V and 4 bases from J, with 13 bases between. In DNA form, the CDR3 reads TGTGCCAGCAGTGGCAGGGAAGGTAGCTATGGCTACACCTTC. This sequence encodes CASSGREGSYGYTF.

This clone was seen ten or more times. This sample also contains other DNA sequences that code for the same CDR3. The genes are TRBV19 and TRBJ2-7; TRBD1 matches at 8 bases. J lost 2 bases, V lost 8 bases, and 11 bases had no gene match. CDR3 length: 15 amino acids. CDR1 is LNHDA, CDR2 SQIVND, per germline (reference sequence). CDR3 amino acids: CASQLSGTGTYEQYF. The CDR3, as DNA: TGTGCCAGTCAGTTGTCCGGGACAGGTACCTACGAGCAGTACTTC.

The rearrangement joins TRBV2 to TRBJ1-1; D is unclear. Germline V lookup: CDR1 SNHLY, CDR2 FYNNEI. Deletions cut 6 bases from V and 0 bases from J, with 11 bases between. The CDR3 loop spans 14 amino acids. CDR3 amino acids: CASSSYGMNTEAFF. CDR3 coding DNA: TGTGCCAGCAGCTCATATGGGATGAACACTGAAGCTTTCTTT.

The rearrangement joins TRBV9 to TRBJ2-1; the D is unclear. The CDR3 extends over 17 amino acids. The germline V and J ends were trimmed by 4 bases and 5 bases, with 22 bases remaining between them. Per germline, CDR1 SGDLS and CDR2 YYNGEE. The CDR3 region has the DNA TGTGCCAGCAGCCCCCCAACCCCGGTAGTGGGCAACAATGAGCAGTTCTTC. Translation gives CASSPPTPVVGNNEQFF.

The chain is built from TRBV6-4 and TRBJ2-1, with 8 bases aligning to TRBD1. The ends lost 6 bases at V and 6 bases at J; junction bases unmatched: 10. CDR3 size: 15 residues. In germline, CDR1 is MRHNA, CDR2 SNTAGT. The CDR3, as DNA: TGTGCCAGCAGCCCCGGGACAGGACGAGGCAATGAGCAGTTCTTC. As protein: CASSPGTGRGNEQFF.

In its sample, this clone was seen a few times. The rearrangement links TRBV28 to TRBJ1-1; tentatively, D is TRBD1 (6 bases). The ends were cut back, 7 bases at V and 2 bases at J, with 20 bases in the middle. The CDR3 is 16 residues long. The V gene's germline CDR1 is MDHEN and CDR2 SYDVKM. CDR3 in amino acids: CASTPGQTLGNTEAFF. CDR3 nucleotides: TGTGCCAGCACGCCCGGACAGACCTTGGGAAACACTGAAGCTTTCTTT. Full variable domain (rest looked up from reference TRBV28 and TRBJ1-1): DVKVTQSSRYLVKRTGEKVFLECVQDMDHENMFWYRQDPGLGLRLIYFSYDVKMKEKGDIPEGYSVSREKKERFSLILESASTNQTSMYLCASTPGQTLGNTEAFFGQGTRLTVV.

The J gene is TRBJ1-2, the V gene TRBV7-9; 9 bases are a match to TRBD1. Trimming took 7 bases from V and 3 from J; bases not matched to a gene: 9. Germline CDR1 is SEHNR and CDR2 is FQNEAQ (reference sequence). The CDR3 length is 15 residues. In nucleotides, the CDR3 is TGTGCCAGCACTATTTGGGACAGGGAAGACTATGGCTACACCTTC. Residues: CASTIWDREDYGYTF.

This chain connects TRBV10-2 to TRBJ2-3, with 10 bases lining up with TRBD2. The CDR3 has 15 residues. Germline V gene lookup returns CDR1 WSHSY and CDR2 SAAADI. V shed 6 bases, J shed 1 base, and the junction held 4 bases outside the gene matches. The CDR3 bases are TGCGCCAGCAGGTGGACTAGCGGTGGCACAGATACGCAGTATTTT. It yields the protein CASRWTSGGTDTQYF.

This chain links TRBV6-5 with TRBJ1-5; no clear D gene. V gave up 0 bases and J gave up 4 bases, with 7 bases separating them. This CDR3 region has 14 residues. Germline CDR1 and CDR2: MNHEY and SVGAGI. CDR3 DNA: TGTGCCAGCAGTTACTCCTGGGTAAATCAGCCCCAGCATTTT. It translates to CASSYSWVNQPQHF.

The gene calls are TRBV28 and TRBJ2-1, with 7 nucleotides matching TRBD1. Germline-derived CDR1 and CDR2 are MDHEN and SYDVKM. The ends lost 7 bases at V and 3 bases at J; junction bases unmatched: 6. The CDR3 runs 14 residues. For the CDR3, the DNA is TGTGCCAGCACTGGGGACAGCTACTACAATGAGCAGTTCTTC. This gives the protein CASTGDSYYNEQFF.

Comment on this clone: This same CDR3 is encoded by further DNA sequences in the sample. The chain employs TRBV11-1 and TRBJ2-1, with a tentative D call TRBD1 (6 bases). Trimming took 4 bases from V and 1 from J, leaving 8 bases between them. Germline loops: CDR1 SGHAT, CDR2 FQDESV (reference sequence). The CDR3 spans 14 residues. CDR3 protein: CASSSQGSYNEQFF. The DNA for the CDR3 is TGTGCCAGCAGCTCACAGGGATCCTACAATGAGCAGTTCTTC.

The genes are TRBV5-1 and TRBJ2-5; 10 nucleotides match TRBD2. Germline V gene data show CDR1 as SGHRS and CDR2 as YFSETQ. With 3 bases clipped from V and 4 bases from J, the junction kept 12 bases outside the gene matches. The CDR3 consists of 17 residues. The CDR3, as DNA: TGCGCCAGCAGCTCACAAACCGGGACTAGCGTACCAGAGACCCAGTACTTC. It translates to CASSSQTGTSVPETQYF.

The chain employs TRBV7-4 and TRBJ1-3, with TRBD1 identical over 8 bases. In germline, CDR1 is SGHVT, CDR2 SQSDAQ. Trimming cost V 3 bases and J 2 bases; bases outside gene matches: 9. The CDR3 extends over 17 amino acids. This CDR3 is CASSFKDRDFAGNTIYF. The CDR3 bases are TGTGCCAGCAGCTTCAAGGACAGGGACTTTGCTGGAAACACCATATATTTT.

This clone was seen more than once but under ten times. The chain joins TRBV7-2 to TRBJ1-2, with a possible D match to TRBD1 (5 bases). Trimming left V 1 base short and J 8 bases short, with 11 bases between. Germline V CDR1 and CDR2: SGHTA, FQGNSA. The CDR3 is 13 amino acids. CDR3 coding DNA: TGTGCCAGCAGCTTAGGGCATAAGGGGGGCTACACCTTC. Its protein product is CASSLGHKGGYTF.